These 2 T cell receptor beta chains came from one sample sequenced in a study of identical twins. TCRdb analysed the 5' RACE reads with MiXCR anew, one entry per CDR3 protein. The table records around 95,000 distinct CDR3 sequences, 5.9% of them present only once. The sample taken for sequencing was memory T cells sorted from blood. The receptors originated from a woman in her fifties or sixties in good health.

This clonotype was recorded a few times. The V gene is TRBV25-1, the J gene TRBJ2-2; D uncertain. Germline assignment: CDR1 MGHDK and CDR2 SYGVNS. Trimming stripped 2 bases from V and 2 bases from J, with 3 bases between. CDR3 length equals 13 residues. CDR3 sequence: CASSEHNTGELFF. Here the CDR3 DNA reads TGTGCCAGCAGTGAACACAACACCGGGGAGCTGTTTTTT.

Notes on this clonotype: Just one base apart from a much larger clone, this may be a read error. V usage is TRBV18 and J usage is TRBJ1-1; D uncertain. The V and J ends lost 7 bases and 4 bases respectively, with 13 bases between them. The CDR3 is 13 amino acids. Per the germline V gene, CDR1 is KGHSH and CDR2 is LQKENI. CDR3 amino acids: CASYPTLSTEAFF. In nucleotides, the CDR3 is TGTGCCAGCTACCCGACATTGAGCACTGAAGCTTTCTTT.